This section outlines one TCR beta chain sequence together with its context. Measured with immunoSEQ multiplex PCR; TCRdb has only the in-frame clones, and not every one. The sample records tens of thousands of clones, around 80% being singletons. CDR1 and CDR2 from the germline V gene are KGHSH and LQKENI. V lost 6 bases, J lost 4 bases, and 5 bases stayed unmatched. The CDR3 runs 14 residues. This sample stems from a study of early stage breast cancer tumors. Background on the study: About 80% of the 16 invasive tumors were ER+, PR+ and HER2-.

Sequenced material: blood. This sequence was found in a person aged 35 to 50 with breast cancer. The chain couples TRBV18 to TRBJ2-5; the match to TRBD1 covers 10 bases. The CDR3 reads CASSPTGGGETQYF. For the CDR3, the DNA is TGTGCCAGCTCCCCGACAGGGGGCGGAGAGACCCAGTACTTC.